This T cell receptor (beta chain) emerged from a study of T-cell reconstitution after alpha-beta-depleted transplantation in children. A TCRbeta library incorporating unique molecular identifiers was prepared. MiXCR, run by TCRdb on the PCR reads, gives a single entry per CDR3 protein. Of some 460,000 distinct CDR3 sequences in the sample, around 15% were seen once. The clonotype was recovered from a boy under three years old who had a stem cell transplant for Wiskott-Aldrich syndrome, so the T cells may come from the graft donor. The sequences come from PBMCs, mostly from graft donor cells, collected 360 days after TCRalphabeta/CD19-depleted stem cell transplant.

For the CDR3, the DNA is TGTGCCACCAGTGCACAACTAGCGGGGGACAATGAGCAGTTCTTC. This sequence encodes CATSAQLAGDNEQFF. The chain links TRBV24-1 to TRBJ2-1; TRBD2 aligns across 11 bases. V shed 5 bases and J 5 bases; nucleotides not matched to a gene: 4. The CDR3 has 15 residues. Germline lookup yields CDR1 KGHDR and CDR2 SFDVKD.